The text below deals with one TCR beta chain. This clone turned up a few times. It lacks a known antigen. No qualities accompany the bases; no much larger clone lies one base away. Libraries were prepared through the immunoSEQ multiplex PCR assay. A mixture of 60 forward primers for TCR Vbeta segments and 13 reverse primers for TCR Jbeta segments was used in the multiplex PCR. A multiplex PCR assay on genomic DNA amplified the CDR3 region of rearranged TCR beta genes. On the Illumina HiSeq System, the amplified TCR beta libraries were sequenced as 87-base-pair reads. The authors' analysis ran thus. A later analysis tallied tens of millions of unique TCR beta chains across the 666 repertoires, and around 12 million of those chains were shared by two or more donors. To remove PCR and sequencing errors, raw reads were error-corrected and collapsed into unique sequences using a nearest-neighbor algorithm that merged closely related sequences. Alignment of CDR3 sequences to IMGT reference sequences was used to assign V, D and J gene segments. For a sequence to be retained, a match of at least six nucleotides was required to both a V gene segment and a J gene segment. Rearrangements were classified as productive when the CDR3 lacked stop codons and remained in frame with V and J, and all other rearrangements were classified as non-productive. Following IMGT convention, CDR3 was defined as the stretch from the second conserved V-encoded cysteine up to the conserved J-encoded phenylalanine. The earlier analysis of roughly 590 of the donors excluded any sequence lacking an unambiguous match to a single V gene segment. An earlier analysis of fewer than 650 of the donors classified V segments as functional when productive rearrangements were above 56.7% and as segregating when the standard deviation between donors was above 5%. A statistical classification framework was built to diagnose cytomegalovirus status from the catalog of TCR beta chain sequences. In a later analysis, V and J genes were assigned by comparing TCR nucleotide sequences against IMGT/GENE-DB human TR gene sequences. Using the TCRdist pipeline, a later analysis assigned CDR3 sequences along with most-parsimonious VDJ recombination scenarios. In a later analysis, each TCR beta chain was defined by its CDR3 amino acid sequence together with its V-gene family, and reads without a unique V-gene family were excluded. In a later analysis, 450 to 600 highly shared, low-generation-probability nucleotide sequences were removed to address suspected cross-contamination and a sequencing artifact. For each public chain, a later analysis derived a clonal expansion index from normalized ranks of inferred template counts within each repertoire. A later analysis computed generation probabilities with a VDJ recombination model fitted to out-of-frame rearrangements, and checked the results against IGoR. In a later analysis, hypergeometric tests were used to score TCR-TCR, TCR-HLA and TCR-CMV co-occurrence, with a repertoire-size bias correction applied to TCR pairs. To estimate false discovery rates, a later analysis permuted the HLA or CMV assignments 20 times. A later analysis grouped co-occurring TCRs with DBSCAN, adding TCRdist sequence similarity when clustering within HLA-allele-positive subsets. For co-occurrence clustering, repertoires with fewer than 30,000 or more than 120,000 public chains were excluded, along with 5 or 6 repertoires with anomalous nucleotide sharing. In its TCRdb copy, this immuneACCESS table keeps in-frame sequences only and misses some clones. Where compared with another copy, unresolved V genes explain less than half of these, and the others have no known cause. Clonal size and the V and J genes are those of that table, whereas D and trimming came from the DNA. Here the sample has 90,000 to 120,000 clones; approximately 79% occur a single time. Of the sample, less than 15% falls within the top ten clones.

The cohort was made up of 666 healthy bone marrow donors. At the time of sampling, all cohort members were nominally healthy, though unrecorded immune exposures were likely present. The donor tested CMV seropositive and was one of the 289 seropositive cohort members. Each donor provided a peripheral blood sample, and peripheral blood mononuclear cells were used for TCR beta sequencing. Genomic DNA extraction from the blood cell samples was performed with the Qiagen DNeasy Blood Extraction Kit. This sample was included in a study of cytomegalovirus exposure and HLA in healthy donors (dated by TCRdb to about 2017). For the study in its entirety: In an earlier analysis of 550 to 750 of the donors, around 290 Gb of sequence data and 117 million unique TCR beta sequences from roughly 190 million T cells were reported. Across 300 to 500 genotyped donors of the cohort, an average of 235,054 unique TCR beta nucleotide sequences per donor were sequenced, and 15% to 20% of those sequences were non-productive. The genetic ancestry cluster associated with self-reported Caucasian donors included 81% of the approximately 400 genotyped donors. To predict cytomegalovirus infection status, the study combined high-throughput TCR immunosequencing, statistical association of individual TCRs with disease status, and machine learning. An earlier analysis of several hundred of the donors applied high-throughput TCR beta sequencing to assess whether each TCR beta V gene segment acted as functional or pseudogenic. A later analysis re-examined previously published TCR beta repertoires from just over 650 donors and added high-resolution HLA genotyping to investigate patterns of TCR occurrence. A later genetic analysis used genome-wide SNP genotypes for about 65% of the 666 donors, treating that subset as a discovery cohort. Because of strong linkage in the cohort, five DR-DQ haplotypes were treated as single units for association and clustering. Typing coverage differed by locus: A, B, C, DRB1 and DQB1 were typed in roughly 620-640 donors, DQA1 in 500 to 550, DPA1 in some 610, and DPB1 in 472. All discovery cohort repertoires had been generated on a single sequencing platform. Rather than using new phenotypic data, the later analysis identified candidate immune exposures from TCR beta sequences and from how often those sequences occurred across donors. HLA typing included class I and class II loci at four-digit resolution. A separate validation cohort of roughly 130 different subjects was used in addition to the approximately 610-subject first cohort. Donor age, sex, ethnicity and CMV serostatus were compiled together with the repertoire data. About 280 gigabases of sequencing data and about 92 million unique TCR sequences made up an early release that covered around 640 HLA-typed donors. The T cell repertoires of 666 subjects were profiled by immunosequencing and related to cytomegalovirus serostatus. The aim of the study was to test whether cataloging public T cell receptors could identify signatures of past pathogen exposure. Findings and caveats that apply to the study as a whole: For the cohort, immune exposure information was limited to CMV serostatus. V-gene and J-gene trimming of TCR beta chains was associated with a missense DCLRE1C variant in a later genetic analysis, and the association was replicated in an independent cohort. A further reported finding was that TCR beta sequences accurately predicted the HLA-A and HLA-B alleles for most subjects in the first cohort. A few of the identified cytomegalovirus-associated TCR beta chains were confirmed in vitro to be specific for cytomegalovirus antigens. It was suggested by the authors that the approach could potentially be generalized to other disease states and immunological phenotypes. Correlated functional status among segregating V segments might reflect linkage disequilibrium, but an unknown experimental factor could not be ruled out. In an earlier analysis of under 600 of the donors, most TCR beta V segments were observed in productive rearrangements about 87% or about 30% of the time, broadly matching IMGT annotations. A group of highly shared sequence variants was considered likely to be a technical artifact of the sequencing pipeline. A later analysis found that TCR association rates varied across HLA loci, with DRB1 alleles showing the most associated TCRs and HLA-C alleles the fewest. Roughly uniform sequencing depth across donors was assumed in presence/absence analyses, although this assumption may not hold. Cytomegalovirus status was reported to be diagnosed by the classifier with high specificity and sensitivity in both the original and validation cohorts. Over 15 rarely observed V segments, including chromosome 9 orphons, were excluded from the earlier analysis of almost 600 of the donors because counts were too low. In this cohort, only TCR beta chains were sequenced, and detectable features were limited by the absence of alpha or paired-chain data. In a later analysis, HLA-associated TCR beta chains showed more clonal expansion and lower generation probabilities than non-associated chains that were equally common. In a later genetic analysis, fewer N-insertions in productive TCRs were reported among donors in an Asian-associated ancestry cluster than the roughly 700-donor mean. The study gave a list of about 160 TCR beta chains associated with cytomegalovirus. According to a later analysis, parvovirus B19, influenza, CMV and Epstein-Barr virus appeared linked to several top co-occurrence clusters. Assigning TCR associations to individual alleles was difficult when HLA alleles, especially DR and DQ, strongly co-occurred. HLA typing was unavailable for some donors at each locus, so association tests used only the typed subset. According to a later analysis, most CMV-associated TCR beta chains appeared to be HLA-restricted, and the HLA associations seemed to be driven largely by CMV exposure. At a false discovery rate of 0.05, a later analysis linked under 20,000 TCR beta sequences to specific HLA alleles. While some public TCRs were present in many individuals, most TCR sequences turned up only very rarely across donors.

This clonotype originated in a woman aged 40 to 49 in good health and CMV-seropositive. Sequencing used PBMCs.

The CDR3 region: CASSRPDRGLGNTIYF. Read as DNA, the sequence is TGTGCCAGTAGCCGACCCGACAGGGGGCTTGGAAACACCATATATTTT. Here the chain combines TRBV19 and TRBJ1-3, and 10 junction bases match TRBD1. CDR1 and CDR2 are drawn from the germline V gene (reference sequence): LNHDA, SQIVND. Trimming leaves V shorter by 6 bases and J shorter by 3 bases, with the junction holding 8 bases beyond the gene matches. Reading from cysteine to phenylalanine, the CDR3 counts 16 amino acids. Only CDR3 DNA is held: 48 bases, read in frame from base 1.